The present T cell receptor (beta chain) was sequenced within a study of T cells in Graves' hyperthyroidism and ophthalmopathy. On the study more broadly: Peripheral blood sampling occurred at initial diagnosis, before any treatment.

It was RNA transcripts that yielded the amplified TCR beta CDR3 regions. When the TCR CDR3 underwent first-round RT-PCR, the HTBI primer set was used. MiXCR was run by TCRdb on the multiplex PCR reads, yielding one entry per CDR3 protein. The table lists around 300,000 distinct CDR3 sequences, about 20% of them singletons. Not enrolled were patients with uncontrolled infection, other autoimmune disease, pregnancy or lactation. Clinical symptoms, serum thyroxine and TRAb, thyroid ultrasound and orbital computed tomography were used for the diagnoses. Overall study findings and caveats: Blood samples included most of the expanded thyroid clonotypes exceeding 0.001.

As for this clonotype: The antigen is undetermined.

Trimming at V came to 4 bases and at J to 7 bases, leaving 11 bases not matched to a gene. The CDR3 totals 15 residues. The V gene's germline CDR1 is SQVTM and CDR2 ANQGSEA. This sequence originates from a young man with Graves' ophthalmopathy. Sequencing input: blood. This sequence joins TRBV29-1 and TRBJ2-5; 11 bases align to TRBD2. The CDR3 loop reads CSVGEGLADMATQYF. The CDR3 DNA is TGCAGCGTTGGCGAGGGACTAGCGGACATGGCGACCCAGTACTTC.